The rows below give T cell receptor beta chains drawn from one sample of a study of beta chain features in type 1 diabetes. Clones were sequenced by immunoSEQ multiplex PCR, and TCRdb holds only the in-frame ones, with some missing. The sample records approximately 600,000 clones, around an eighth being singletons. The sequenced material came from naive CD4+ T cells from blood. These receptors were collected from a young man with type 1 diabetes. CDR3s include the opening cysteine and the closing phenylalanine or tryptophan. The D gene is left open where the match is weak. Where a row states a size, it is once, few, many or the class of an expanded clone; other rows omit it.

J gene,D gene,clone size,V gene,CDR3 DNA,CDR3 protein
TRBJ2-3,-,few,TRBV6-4,TGTGCCAGCAGCTCGCTGTGGGGGAGCACAGATACGCAGTATTTT,CASSSLWGSTDTQYF
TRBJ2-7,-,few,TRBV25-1,TGTGCCACCGCGGGAACGGGGTACGAGCAGTACTTC,CATAGTGYEQYF
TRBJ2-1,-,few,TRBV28,TGTGCCAGCAGTTTGTACAATGAGCAGTTCTTC,CASSLYNEQFF
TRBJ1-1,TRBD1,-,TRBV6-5,TGTGCCAGCAGTGCCAGACAGGGGAGGTACACTGAAGCTTTCTTT,CASSARQGRYTEAFF
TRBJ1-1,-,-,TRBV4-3,TGCGCCAGCAGCCAAAAATATGGAGGGAGCACTGAAGCTTTCTTT,CASSQKYGGSTEAFF
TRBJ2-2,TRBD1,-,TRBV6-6,TGTGCCAGCAGTTTGGACAGGGCGAACACCGGGGAGCTGTTTTTT,CASSLDRANTGELFF
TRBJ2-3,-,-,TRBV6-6,TGTGCCAGCAGTTACACCGGACGGTTTCGCAATACGCAGTATTTT,CASSYTGRFRNTQYF
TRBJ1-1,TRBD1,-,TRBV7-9,TGTGCCAGCAGCTTCACGCAGGGGGGGATCGCGGAAGCTTTCTTT,CASSFTQGGIAEAFF
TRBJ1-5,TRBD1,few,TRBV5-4,TGTGCCAGCAGCCCGGACAGGGCTCAGCCCCAGCATTTT,CASSPDRAQPQHF
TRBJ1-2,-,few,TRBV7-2,TGTGCCAGCAGCTTGGACGCTGGCTACACCTTC,CASSLDAGYTF
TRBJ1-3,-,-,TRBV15,TGTGCCACCAGCAGGGGTGGGCCCGGCTCTGGAAACACCATATATTTT,CATSRGGPGSGNTIYF
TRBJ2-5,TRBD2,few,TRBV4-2,TGTGCCAGCAGCCAAGCGGGGGGGCGACAAGAGACCCAGTACTTC,CASSQAGGRQETQYF
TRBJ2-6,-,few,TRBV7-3,TGTGCCAGCAGCCCCCAGCACTCTGGGGCCAACGTCCTGACTTTC,CASSPQHSGANVLTF
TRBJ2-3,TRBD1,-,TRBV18,TGTGCCAGCTCCCAAGTAAGACAGGGCCTCGGAGATACGCAGTATTTT,CASSQVRQGLGDTQYF
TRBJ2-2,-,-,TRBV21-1,TGTGCCAGCAGCAAAGTGAGGGGGGCAACCGGGGAGCTGTTTTTT,CASSKVRGATGELFF
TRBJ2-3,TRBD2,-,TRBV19,TGTGCCAGTAGTCTAGCGGGCCCCACAGATACGCAGTATTTT,CASSLAGPTDTQYF
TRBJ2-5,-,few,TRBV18,TGTGCCAGCTCACCCTCCCAGGAAGAGACCCAGTACTTC,CASSPSQEETQYF
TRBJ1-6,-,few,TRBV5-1,TGCGCCAGCAGCTTGGGGGATAGCAACTATAATTCACCCCTCCACTTT,CASSLGDSNYNSPLHF
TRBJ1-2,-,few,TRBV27,TGTGCCAGCAGTTCCCAAATGGATGGCTACACCTTC,CASSSQMDGYTF
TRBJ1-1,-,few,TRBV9,TGTGCCAGCAGCCCCCAGACAGGGAACACTGAAGCTTTCTTT,CASSPQTGNTEAFF
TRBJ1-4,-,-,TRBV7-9,TGTGCCAGCAGCATCCCTATGGACCATGAAAAACTGTTTTTT,CASSIPMDHEKLFF
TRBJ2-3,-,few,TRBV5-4,TGTGCCAGCAGCCCGGGACCCACCACAGATACGCAGTATTTT,CASSPGPTTDTQYF
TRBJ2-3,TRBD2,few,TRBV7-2,TGTGCCAGCAGCTTAGAGTTGGGTAGCGGGGGAGATACGCAGTATTTT,CASSLELGSGGDTQYF
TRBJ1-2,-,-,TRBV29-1,TGCAGCGTTGATCGGGGCGGCGTCGGCTACACCTTC,CSVDRGGVGYTF
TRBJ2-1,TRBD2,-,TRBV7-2,TGTGCCAGCAGCCTGCCTACTAGCGGGGCAGGGAATGAGCAGTTCTTC,CASSLPTSGAGNEQFF
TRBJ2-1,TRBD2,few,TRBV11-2,TGTGCCAGCAGCCAACCGGGACTAGGGGGTTATGAGCAGTTCTTC,CASSQPGLGGYEQFF
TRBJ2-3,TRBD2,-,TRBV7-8,TGTGCCAGCAGCTCCTGGACTAGCGGGGGGACCACAGATACGCAGTATTTT,CASSSWTSGGTTDTQYF
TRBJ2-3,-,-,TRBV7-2,TGTGCCAGCAGCGCGTCGGGTTCAAAACCGACGGGTACGCAGTATTTT,CASSASGSKPTGTQYF
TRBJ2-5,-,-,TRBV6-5,TGTGCCAGCAGTTACCTCCCGGGCGTAGAGACCCAGTACTTC,CASSYLPGVETQYF
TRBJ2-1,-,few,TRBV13,TGTGCCAGCAGCTTAGACAGGGCCCGATCTGAGCAGTTCTTC,CASSLDRARSEQFF
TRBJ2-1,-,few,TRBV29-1,TGCAGCGTTGACGGGCAAGGTTTCAGGGCCTACAATGAGCAGTTCTTC,CSVDGQGFRAYNEQFF
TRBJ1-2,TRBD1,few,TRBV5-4,TGTGCCAGCAGCCTCTCGGCCGGGACAGGTGCTATGGGCTACACCTTC,CASSLSAGTGAMGYTF
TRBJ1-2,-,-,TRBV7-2,TGTGCCAGCAGCTCCTCGACAGGTTTGGGGCATGGCTACACCTTC,CASSSSTGLGHGYTF
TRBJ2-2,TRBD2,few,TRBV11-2,TGTGCCAGCAGCCATCGACTAGCGGGGGACACCGGGGAGCTGTTTTTT,CASSHRLAGDTGELFF
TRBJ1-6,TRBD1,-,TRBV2,TGTGCCAGCAGGGTCCAGGGGGCAAGAAATAATTCACCCCTCCACTTT,CASRVQGARNNSPLHF